What follows are 17 T cell receptor beta chains derived from one specimen sequenced in a study of T cell repertoires in cytomegalovirus infection. Using its own MiXCR run on the reads, TCRdb lists one record per CDR3 protein. The data hold 150,000 or so distinct CDR3 sequences, with 20% to 30% observed a single time. Material: PBMCs. These receptors all come from a human donor in good health (CMV status not recorded). Some clones in this sample may be carry-over from other donors' samples.

The chain carries TRBV11-1 and TRBJ2-5; no firm D call. This CDR3 contains 11 residues. Germline V gene data show CDR1 as SGHAT and CDR2 as FQDESV (reference sequence). V lost 8 bases and J lost 2, with 6 bases in between. CDR3 bases: TGTGCCAGCGTCGGTCAAGAGACCCAGTACTTC. This gives the protein CASVGQETQYF.

This clonotype occurred many times. CDR3 DNA sequence: TGTGCCAGCAGCTTAGTGTCTGAGGCGCCAATAGGATCCTACGAGCAGTACTTC. Amino acids: CASSLVSEAPIGSYEQYF. This chain links TRBV7-2 with TRBJ2-7; D remains ambiguous. The length of the CDR3 is 18 residues. V was trimmed by 1 base and J by 1 base, leaving 20 bases between them. CDR1 and CDR2 (germline): SGHTA, FQGNSA.

CDR3 region: CSARPIRDNEQFF. For the CDR3, the DNA is TGCAGTGCTAGACCTATAAGAGACAATGAGCAGTTCTTC. The V call is TRBV20-1, the J call TRBJ2-1; D gene unclear. Trimming removed 2 bases at V and 5 bases at J, with 10 bases between. Germline-derived CDR1 and CDR2 are DFQATT and SNEGSKA (reference sequence). The CDR3 runs 13 residues.

The chain employs TRBV19 and TRBJ1-2; D remains ambiguous. The CDR3 length is 14 residues. V was shortened by 6 bases and J by 6 bases, with 17 bases between the two germline ends. Germline CDR1 and CDR2: LNHDA and SQIVND (reference sequence). CDR3 bases: TGTGCCAGTAGGGACCCAGGTACCTATAATGGCTACACCTTC. Translating gives CASRDPGTYNGYTF.

This clonotype has a count of ten or more. The gene calls are TRBV7-2 and TRBJ1-4, with D perhaps TRBD1 (5 bases). Between the trimmed V and J ends, which lost 6 bases and 4 bases, there was a span of 15 bases. CDR3 size: 15 residues. CDR1 and CDR2 from the germline V gene are SGHTA and FQGNSA. In nucleotides, the CDR3 is TGTGCCAGCAGTAAATCGGGACTAAGTAATGAAAAACTGTTTTTT. Encoded protein: CASSKSGLSNEKLFF. The variable domain in full, with the rest retrieved from reference TRBV7-2 and TRBJ1-4, is GAGVSQSPSNKVTEKGKDVELRCDPISGHTALYWYRQSLGQGLEFLIYFQGNSAPDKSGLPSDRFSAERTGGSVSTLTIQRTQQEDSAVYLCASSKSGLSNEKLFFGSGTQLSVL.

This clonotype was recorded at least ten times. The chain uses TRBV7-2 and TRBJ2-5; D gene ambiguous. Germline CDR1 SGHTA, CDR2 FQGNSA. V lost 1 base to trimming and J lost 1 base, with 10 bases between them. The CDR3 extends over 15 amino acids. CDR3 in DNA: TGTGCCAGCAGCTTAGTTGGTGGTACCCAAGAGACCCAGTACTTC. It specifies CASSLVGGTQETQYF.

This clonotype was observed a handful of times. The J gene is TRBJ2-2, the V gene TRBV7-9, with 8 bases identical to TRBD2. This CDR3 contains 16 residues. Germline assignment: CDR1 SEHNR and CDR2 FQNEAQ (reference sequence). V was clipped by 4 bases and J by 5 bases; unmatched bases: 9. The CDR3 DNA follows: TGTGCCAGCAGCTCCCCCGGGAGGGGGAGAACCGGGGAGCTGTTTTTT. Protein sequence: CASSSPGRGRTGELFF.

This chain connects TRBV12-3 or TRBV12-4 to TRBJ1-1; 7 positions agree with TRBD1. The J segment lost 4 bases and the V segment lost 8 bases, leaving 10 bases of the junction unmatched. The CDR3 length is 14 residues. The CDR3 loop is CASQTGPLVTEAFF. CDR3 in DNA: TGTGCCAGCCAGACAGGGCCCTTGGTCACTGAAGCTTTCTTT.

The V and J genes are TRBV6-5 and TRBJ2-1; perhaps TRBD1 as D (5 bases). CDR3 length equals 15 residues. Trimming shortened V by 2 bases and J by 2 bases, and 10 bases separated the two germline ends. CDR1 and CDR2 (germline): MNHEY, SVGAGI. CDR3 nucleotide sequence: TGTGCCAGCAGTTACGAAGGGGCCGCCTACAATGAGCAGTTCTTC. Translation: CASSYEGAAYNEQFF.

This clonotype was detected a few times. The chain combines TRBV20-1 with TRBJ1-2; a possible D gene is TRBD1 (5 bases). This CDR3 has 14 amino acids. Germline CDR1 reads DFQATT; CDR2 reads SNEGSKA (reference sequence). Trimming cost V 1 base and J 2 bases, with 11 bases left between them. The CDR3: CSARVGGANYGYTF. CDR3 in DNA: TGCAGTGCTAGAGTGGGAGGGGCCAACTATGGCTACACCTTC.

In its sample, this clonotype was seen a few times. V usage is TRBV7-9 and J usage is TRBJ2-7; weak D call: TRBD1 (5 bases). The CDR3 covers 13 residues. Per germline, CDR1 SEHNR and CDR2 FQNEAQ (reference sequence). Trimming stripped 5 bases from V and 2 bases from J, with 10 bases between. CDR3 residues: CASSLDNTYEQYF. Here the CDR3 DNA reads TGTGCCAGCAGCCTGGACAACACCTACGAGCAGTACTTC.

This chain connects TRBV5-8 to TRBJ1-1; no firm D call. Germline lookup yields CDR1 SGHTS and CDR2 YDEGEE. V was trimmed by 2 bases and J by 3 bases, leaving 5 bases between them. This CDR3 is built from 12 residues. Written as DNA, the CDR3 is TGTGCCAGCAGCTTAAGTTACACTGAAGCTTTCTTT. It codes for CASSLSYTEAFF. The full variable domain, rest sourced from reference TRBV5-8 and TRBJ1-1, is EAGVTQSPTHLIKTRGQQATLRCSPISGHTSVYWYQQALGLGLQFLLWYDEGEERNRGNFPPRFSGRQFPNYSSELNVNALELEDSALYLCASSLSYTEAFFGQGTRLTVV.

This clonotype appeared many times. CDR3 nucleotides: TGTGCCAGCAGTTTTCGGATCACGGAAGACAATCAGCCCCAGCATTTT. Its translation is CASSFRITEDNQPQHF. V and J are TRBV12-3 or TRBV12-4 and TRBJ1-5; no firm D call. V dropped 3 bases and J dropped 3 bases, with 15 bases sitting between them. The CDR3 extends over 16 amino acids.

Points on this clonotype: A much larger clone lies one base from this, so it may be a read error. J is TRBJ2-1 and V is TRBV7-2, with D unresolved. In germline, CDR1 is SGHTA, CDR2 FQGNSA. The CDR3 loop spans 15 amino acids. CDR3 sequence (DNA): TGTGTCAGCTTAGGGCCGCCGAGCTCCTACAATGAGCAGTTCTTC. Amino acid sequence: CVSLGPPSSYNEQFF.

The rearrangement links TRBV29-1 to TRBJ2-7; TRBD2 agrees at 9 bases. With V trimmed by 4 bases and J by 6 bases, 4 bases remained unmatched. CDR3 size: 12 residues. The germline V gene has CDR1 SQVTM and CDR2 ANQGSEA. The CDR3 sequence is CSVASSGTEQYF. The CDR3 DNA reads TGCAGCGTTGCCTCTAGCGGGACCGAGCAGTACTTC.

The rearrangement uses TRBV7-2 and TRBJ2-3, with 8 bases matching TRBD1. After removal of 3 bases from V and 3 bases from J, the junction contained 8 bases not matched to a gene. Looked up from germline, CDR1 is SGHTA and CDR2 is FQGNSA. This CDR3 spans 16 amino acids. The CDR3 here is CASSLGQGAGTDTQYF. CDR3 nucleotide sequence: TGTGCCAGCAGCTTGGGCCAGGGGGCTGGAACAGATACGCAGTATTTT.

The gene calls are TRBV4-3 and TRBJ1-5; D uncertain. The CDR3 consists of 14 residues. Germline V gene sequence: CDR1 LGHNA, CDR2 YSLEER. V was pared by 0 bases and J by 6 bases, with 9 bases between. Written as DNA, the CDR3 is TGCGCCAGCAGCCAAGATGCGGCAGCTCAGCCCCAGCATTTT. Protein product: CASSQDAAAQPQHF.